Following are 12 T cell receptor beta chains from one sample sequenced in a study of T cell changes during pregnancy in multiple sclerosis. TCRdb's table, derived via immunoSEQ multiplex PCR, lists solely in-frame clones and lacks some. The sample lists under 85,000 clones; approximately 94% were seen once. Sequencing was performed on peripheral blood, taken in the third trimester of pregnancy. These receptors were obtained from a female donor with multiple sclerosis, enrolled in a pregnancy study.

The CDR3 spells CASSGDGGYTQYF. For the CDR3, the DNA is TGTGCCAGCAGCGGAGACGGGGGATATACGCAGTATTTT. The V call is TRBV7-9, the J call TRBJ2-3; possibly TRBD2 for D (6 bases). V gave up 5 bases and J gave up 7 bases, with 13 bases separating them. CDR1 is SEHNR and CDR2 is FQNEAQ in the germline V gene (reference sequence). The length of the CDR3 is 13 residues.

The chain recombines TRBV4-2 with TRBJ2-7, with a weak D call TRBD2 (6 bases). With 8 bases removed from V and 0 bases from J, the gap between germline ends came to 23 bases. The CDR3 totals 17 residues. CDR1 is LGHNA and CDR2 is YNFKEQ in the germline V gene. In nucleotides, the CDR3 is TGTGCCAGCGGGGACGGATCGGGAGTAGCGATCTCCTACGAGCAGTACTTC. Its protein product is CASGDGSGVAISYEQYF.

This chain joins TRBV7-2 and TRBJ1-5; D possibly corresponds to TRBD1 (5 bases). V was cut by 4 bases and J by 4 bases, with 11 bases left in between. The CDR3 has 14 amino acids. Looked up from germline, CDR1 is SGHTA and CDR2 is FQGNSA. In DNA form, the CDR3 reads TGTGCCAGCAGCTCCCCCGACAGAAATCAGCCCCAGCATTTT. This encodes CASSSPDRNQPQHF.

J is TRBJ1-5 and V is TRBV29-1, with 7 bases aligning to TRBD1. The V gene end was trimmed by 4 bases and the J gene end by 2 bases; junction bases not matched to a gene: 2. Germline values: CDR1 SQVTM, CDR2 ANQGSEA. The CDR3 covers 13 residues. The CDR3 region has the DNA TGCAGCGTTGGACAGGGCGGCAATCAGCCCCAGCATTTT. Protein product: CSVGQGGNQPQHF. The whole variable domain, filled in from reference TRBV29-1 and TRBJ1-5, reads SAVISQKPSRDICQRGTSLTIQCQVDSQVTMMFWYRQQPGQSLTLIATANQGSEATYESGFVIDKFPISRPNLTFSTLTVSNMSPEDSSIYLCSVGQGGNQPQHFGDGTRLSIL.

Here the CDR3 reads CAPTGGSPLHF. In DNA form, the CDR3 reads TGCGCCCCCACGGGGGGTTCACCCCTCCACTTT. The genes are TRBV4-3 and TRBJ1-6; possible D gene TRBD1, 5 bases. The CDR3 totals 11 residues. CDR1 is LGHNA and CDR2 is YSLEER in the germline V gene. The V end lost 11 bases, the J end lost 9 bases, and 11 bases lay between the germline ends.

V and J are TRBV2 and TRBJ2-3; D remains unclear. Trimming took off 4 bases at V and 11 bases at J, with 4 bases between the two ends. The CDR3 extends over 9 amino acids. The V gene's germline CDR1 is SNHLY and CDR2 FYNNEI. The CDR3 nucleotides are TGTGCCAGCAGTGGTATGCAGTATTTT. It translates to CASSGMQYF.

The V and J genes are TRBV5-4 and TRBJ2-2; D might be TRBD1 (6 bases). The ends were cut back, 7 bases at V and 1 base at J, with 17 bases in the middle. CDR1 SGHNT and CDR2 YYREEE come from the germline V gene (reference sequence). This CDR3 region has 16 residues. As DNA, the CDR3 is TGTGCCAGCGGACACCCCCTACAGGGGAACACCGGGGAGCTGTTTTTT. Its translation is CASGHPLQGNTGELFF. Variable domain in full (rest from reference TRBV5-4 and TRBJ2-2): ETGVTQSPTHLIKTRGQQVTLRCSSQSGHNTVSWYQQALGQGPQFIFQYYREEENGRGNFPPRFSGLQFPNYSSELNVNALELDDSALYLCASGHPLQGNTGELFFGEGSRLTVL.

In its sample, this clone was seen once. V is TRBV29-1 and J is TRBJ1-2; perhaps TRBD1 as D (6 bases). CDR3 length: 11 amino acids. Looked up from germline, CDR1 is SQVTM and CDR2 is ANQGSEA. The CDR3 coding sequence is TGCGGAAACAGGGACCTCTATGGCTACACCTTC. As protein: CGNRDLYGYTF.

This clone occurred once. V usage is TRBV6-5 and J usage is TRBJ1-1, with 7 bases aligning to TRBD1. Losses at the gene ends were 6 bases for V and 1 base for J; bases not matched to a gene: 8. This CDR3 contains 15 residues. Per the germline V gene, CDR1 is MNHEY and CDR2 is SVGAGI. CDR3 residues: CASRSPRDRNTEAFF. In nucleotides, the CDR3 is TGTGCCAGCAGATCTCCCCGGGACAGGAACACTGAAGCTTTCTTT.

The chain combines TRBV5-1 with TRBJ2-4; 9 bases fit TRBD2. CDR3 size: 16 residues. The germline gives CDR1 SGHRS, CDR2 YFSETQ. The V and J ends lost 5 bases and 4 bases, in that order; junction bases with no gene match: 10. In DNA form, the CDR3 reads TGCGCCAGCAGTCTGGGGCTAGCGGGGAAGAAAAACATTCAGTACTTC. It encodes CASSLGLAGKKNIQYF.

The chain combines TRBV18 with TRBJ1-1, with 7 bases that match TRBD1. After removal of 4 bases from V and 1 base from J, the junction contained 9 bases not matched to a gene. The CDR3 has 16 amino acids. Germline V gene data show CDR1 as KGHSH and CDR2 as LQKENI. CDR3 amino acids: CASSRGWTGRNTEAFF. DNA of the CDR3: TGTGCCAGCTCACGGGGTTGGACAGGCCGGAACACTGAAGCTTTCTTT.

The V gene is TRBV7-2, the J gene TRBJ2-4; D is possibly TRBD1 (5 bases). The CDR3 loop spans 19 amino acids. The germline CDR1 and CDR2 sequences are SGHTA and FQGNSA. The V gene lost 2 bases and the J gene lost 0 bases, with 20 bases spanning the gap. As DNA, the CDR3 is TGTGCCAGCAGCTTAACCAAAAGACAGCTACCTATAGCCAAAAACATTCAGTACTTC. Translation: CASSLTKRQLPIAKNIQYF.